The 11 T cell receptor beta chains presented below share a single source sample, sequenced in a study of beta chain features in type 1 diabetes. General study points: Moderately but significantly shorter TCRB CDR3s were found in Type 1 diabetes patients in all four CD4+ subsets.

Every bit of the isolated RNA underwent reverse transcription, so sequencing read expressed TCRB transcripts. Clones were read by immunoSEQ multiplex PCR, and TCRdb kept only the in-frame ones, dropping some. Of some 160,000 clones in the sample, roughly 9% were seen once. These TCRs' antigens remain unknown. Sequenced: central memory CD4+ T cells from blood. All receptors come from a woman in her 30s with type 1 diabetes.

J is TRBJ2-7 and V is TRBV11-2; 11 nucleotides line up with TRBD2. The V gene end was trimmed by 5 bases and the J gene end by 1 base; junction bases not matched to a gene: 4. Germline CDR1 reads SGHAT; CDR2 reads FQNNGV. The CDR3 spans 15 residues. The CDR3: CASSPIAGGSYEQYF. CDR3 in DNA: TGTGCCAGCAGCCCAATAGCGGGAGGGTCCTACGAGCAGTACTTC.

The V and J genes are TRBV7-2 and TRBJ2-5; 7 nucleotides line up with TRBD2. The germline gives CDR1 SGHTA, CDR2 FQGNSA. V trimming: 4 bases; J trimming: 5 bases; junction bases outside the gene matches: 10. The CDR3 loop spans 15 amino acids. The CDR3 sequence: CASSSYLGGSETQYF. The CDR3 DNA is TGTGCCAGCAGCTCTTATTTGGGGGGGTCGGAGACCCAGTACTTC. The variable domain in full, completed from reference TRBV7-2 and TRBJ2-5, reads GAGVSQSPSNKVTEKGKDVELRCDPISGHTALYWYRQSLGQGLEFLIYFQGNSAPDKSGLPSDRFSAERTGGSVSTLTIQRTQQEDSAVYLCASSSYLGGSETQYFGPGTRLLVL.

This sequence joins TRBV19 and TRBJ2-1; 12 bases are shared with TRBD2. From germline, CDR1 is LNHDA and CDR2 SQIVND (reference sequence). The CDR3 covers 13 residues. V lost 10 bases, J lost 10 bases, and 8 bases stayed unmatched. The CDR3 spells CATRLAGANEQFF. The CDR3 nucleotides read TGTGCCACCAGACTAGCGGGGGCAAACGAGCAGTTCTTC.

This chain links TRBV5-1 with TRBJ2-7; TRBD2 matches at 11 bases. CDR1 is SGHRS, CDR2 YFSETQ, per germline. V dropped 4 bases and J dropped 7; count of bases not matched to a gene: 16. The CDR3 totals 17 residues. In nucleotides, the CDR3 is TGCGCCAGCAGCCCCAGGACTAGCGGGTTCTCCCCCAAAGAGCAGTACTTC. It is translated as CASSPRTSGFSPKEQYF.

In this sample, this clone turned up a few times. This sequence joins TRBV20-1 and TRBJ1-2; D not certain. The CDR3 has 11 amino acids. V was pared by 1 base and J by 9 bases, with 9 bases between. The germline gives CDR1 DFQATT, CDR2 SNEGSKA (reference sequence). CDR3 sequence reads: CSARVTERYTF. DNA of the CDR3: TGCAGTGCTAGAGTGACGGAGCGCTACACCTTC.

The chain has TRBV27 and TRBJ1-5; D is perhaps TRBD1 (6 bases). The V end lost 5 bases, the J end lost 5 bases, and 19 bases lay between the germline ends. This CDR3 is built from 16 residues. Germline loops: CDR1 MNHEY, CDR2 SMNVEV (reference sequence). The CDR3 loop reads CASSRAGAGDYQPQHF. The DNA of the CDR3 is TGTGCCAGCAGTCGGGCGGGGGCAGGCGACTATCAGCCCCAGCATTTT.

The chain has TRBV5-5 and TRBJ1-5; 9 bases fit TRBD1. CDR1 is SGHKS and CDR2 is YYEKEE in the germline V gene (reference sequence). The CDR3 is 16 amino acids. V was clipped by 4 bases and J by 0 bases; unmatched bases: 5. The chain's CDR3 is CASSRRDRDSNQPQHF. CDR3 sequence (DNA): TGTGCCAGCAGCCGCCGGGACAGGGATAGCAATCAGCCCCAGCATTTT.

The J gene is TRBJ1-1, the V gene TRBV6-5, with D maybe TRBD1 (6 bases). The V end lost 5 bases, the J end lost 0 bases, and 7 bases lay between the germline ends. Germline CDR1 MNHEY, CDR2 SVGAGI. This CDR3 region has 13 residues. The CDR3 region has the DNA TGTGCCAGCAGTCGGACAGTGAACACTGAAGCTTTCTTT. Amino acids: CASSRTVNTEAFF.

The rearrangement joins TRBV7-8 to TRBJ1-1; D gene unclear. Trimming stripped 1 base from V and 3 bases from J, with 6 bases between. The CDR3 runs to 13 residues. Germline values: CDR1 SGHVS, CDR2 FQNEAQ. CDR3 coding DNA: TGTGCCAGCAGCTTAGTAGTGGACACTGAAGCTTTCTTT. Protein product: CASSLVVDTEAFF. The entire variable domain, with the rest obtained from reference TRBV7-8 and TRBJ1-1, is as follows: GAGVSQSPRYKVAKRGQDVALRCDPISGHVSLFWYQQALGQGPEFLTYFQNEAQLDKSGLPSDRFFAERPEGSVSTLKIQRTQQEDSAVYLCASSLVVDTEAFFGQGTRLTVV.

This clone has a handful of counts. This chain links TRBV30 with TRBJ1-5, with D unresolved. Germline V lookup: CDR1 GTSNPN, CDR2 SVGIG (reference sequence). CDR3 size: 13 residues. Between the trimmed V and J ends, which lost 4 bases and 4 bases, there was a span of 11 bases. CDR3 in amino acids: CAWTPSGNQPQHF. The CDR3 bases are TGTGCCTGGACCCCGTCGGGTAATCAGCCCCAGCATTTT.

The genes are TRBV6-5 and TRBJ2-1, with 9 bases matching TRBD2. V trimming: 11 bases; J trimming: 6 bases; junction bases outside the gene matches: 5. Germline V gene data show CDR1 as MNHEY and CDR2 as SVGAGI. The CDR3 is 12 residues long. The chain's CDR3 is CAAGGSSNEQFF. The CDR3 DNA follows: TGTGCCGCGGGGGGGAGCTCCAATGAGCAGTTCTTC.